This T cell receptor beta chain was sequenced during a study of shared clonotypes between healthy human individuals. Study conclusions and caveats: Sharing across four donors was highest in naive CD4 (roughly 5%) and lowest in memory CD8 (approximately 0.4%). Estimated richness values were generally larger in naive subsets than in memory subsets.

The test was conducted at deep level. TCRdb's copy holds only in-frame clones and misses some; the assay was immunoSEQ multiplex PCR. The sample consists of around 2,000,000 clones, 93% of them appearing once. The V gene end was trimmed by 4 bases and the J gene end by 6 bases; junction bases not matched to a gene: 4. This CDR3 has 15 residues. Germline V gene sequence: CDR1 SEHNR, CDR2 FQNEAQ (reference sequence). Naive CD8 cells comprised CD45RO-negative, CCR7-positively selected cells, excluding terminally differentiated effector memory CD45RA+ cells. Concerning this clone: Its antigen is unknown.

The sequenced material came from naive CD8+ T cells from PBMCs. This sequence was found in a man aged 18 to 30 in good health. Some clones in this sample may be carry-over from other donors' samples. J is TRBJ2-1 and V is TRBV7-9; 12 bases map to TRBD2. CDR3 loop: CASSWTSGMGNEQFF. The CDR3 DNA reads as TGTGCCAGCAGCTGGACTAGCGGGATGGGCAATGAGCAGTTCTTC.